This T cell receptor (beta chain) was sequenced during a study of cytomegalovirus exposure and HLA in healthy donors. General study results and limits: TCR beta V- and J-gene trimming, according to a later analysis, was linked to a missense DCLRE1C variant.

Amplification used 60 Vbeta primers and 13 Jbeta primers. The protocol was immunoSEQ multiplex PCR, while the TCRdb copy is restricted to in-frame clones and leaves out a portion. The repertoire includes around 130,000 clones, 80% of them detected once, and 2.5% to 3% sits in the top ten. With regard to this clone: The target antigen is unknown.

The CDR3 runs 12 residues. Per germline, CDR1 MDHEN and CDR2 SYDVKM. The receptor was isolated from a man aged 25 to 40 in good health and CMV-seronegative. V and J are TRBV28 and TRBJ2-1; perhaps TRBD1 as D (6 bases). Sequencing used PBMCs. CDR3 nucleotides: TGTGTCATACAGGGACCCTACAATGAGCAGTTCTTC. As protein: CVIQGPYNEQFF.